This T cell receptor (beta chain) was observed in a study of T cell responses to AZD1222 COVID-19 vaccine. Whole-study results and caveats: Reportedly, nearly half the spike-specific TCRs target unmutated variant regions.

For this clone: No antigen is known for it.

CDR1 is GTSNPN and CDR2 is SVGIG in the germline V gene (reference sequence). Trimming left V 6 bases short and J 0 bases short, with 17 bases between. The CDR3 is 15 residues long. The protocol was immunoSEQ multiplex PCR, while the TCRdb copy is restricted to in-frame clones and leaves out a portion. Among some 200,000 clones, 70% to 90% were seen once, and the ten largest hold roughly 6%. V is TRBV30 and J is TRBJ1-2, with D perhaps matching TRBD1 (5 bases). The source of this sequence is an adult in good health. The starting material was peripheral blood, obtained on day 0 of AZD1222 vaccination. CDR3 in DNA: TGTGCCTGTGGGGCCCTCTACACGGCTAACTATGGCTACACCTTC. Translated, it gives CACGALYTANYGYTF. Looking up the rest from reference TRBV30 and TRBJ1-2 gives the full variable domain: SQTIHQWPATLVQPVGSPLSLECTVEGTSNPNLYWYRQAAGRGLQLLFYSVGIGQISSEVPQNLSASRPQDRQFILSSKKLLLSDSGFYLCACGALYTANYGYTFGSGTRLTVV.